The 8 T cell receptor beta chains in this list originate from one sample, sequenced in a study of T cells in Graves' hyperthyroidism and ophthalmopathy. TCR beta CDR3 regions were amplified from RNA. The HTBI primer set served for first-round RT-PCR of the TCR CDR3. MiXCR was run by TCRdb on the multiplex PCR reads, yielding one entry per CDR3 protein. The sample carries a few hundred thousand distinct CDR3 sequences, approximately 16% recorded once. The sequenced sample was blood. Source of these receptors: a woman in her forties or fifties with Graves' hyperthyroidism that later progressed to Graves' ophthalmopathy.

At least ten counts were recorded for this clonotype. The genes are TRBV12-3 or TRBV12-4 and TRBJ2-1; either TRBD1 or TRBD2 may supply D (5 bases each). V was cut by 6 bases and J by 2 bases, with 8 bases left in between. The CDR3 totals 13 residues. Here the CDR3 reads CASSGTAYNEQFF. The DNA for the CDR3 is TGTGCCAGCAGCGGGACCGCCTACAATGAGCAGTTCTTC.

This clonotype was seen many times. This sequence joins TRBV30 and TRBJ1-1; TRBD1 is a possible D gene (6 bases). Germline loops: CDR1 GTSNPN, CDR2 SVGIG (reference sequence). CDR3 length equals 14 residues. V lost 5 bases, J lost 10 bases, and 23 bases lay in between. The CDR3 DNA reads TGTGCCTGGGACTCCACCCTCGGACAGACTCGAGCTTTCTTT. Translating it yields CAWDSTLGQTRAFF.

This clonotype appeared many times. The chain links TRBV18 to TRBJ1-2; no definite D call. V was shortened by 6 bases and J by 6 bases, with 14 bases between the two germline ends. This CDR3 spans 13 amino acids. Germline lookup yields CDR1 KGHSH and CDR2 LQKENI. The CDR3 is CASSPDAGHGYTF. The CDR3, as DNA: TGTGCCAGCTCTCCTGACGCTGGCCATGGCTACACCTTC.

This clonotype has more than one count but fewer than ten. V gene TRBV18 combines with J gene TRBJ1-1; a weak D match, TRBD1 (5 bases). CDR3 length: 16 residues. Germline V gives CDR1 KGHSH, CDR2 LQKENI. Trimming removed 3 bases at V and 0 bases at J, with 14 bases between. CDR3 protein: CASSPNQGRMNTEAFF. The CDR3 DNA reads TGTGCCAGCTCACCGAATCAGGGAAGAATGAACACTGAAGCTTTCTTT.

This clonotype was counted ten times or more. The chain joins TRBV5-5 to TRBJ2-7, with TRBD1 matching 8 bases. The V segment lost 0 bases and the J segment 3 bases; nucleotides outside the gene matches: 8. Germline lookup yields CDR1 SGHKS and CDR2 YYEKEE (reference sequence). The CDR3 length is 16 residues. CDR3 in amino acids: CASSLGPGQGNYEQYF. CDR3 sequence (DNA): TGTGCCAGCAGCTTGGGGCCAGGACAGGGAAACTACGAGCAGTACTTC.

This clonotype was found a few times. This chain uses TRBV11-2 with TRBJ2-7; D is unclear. This CDR3 spans 15 amino acids. Looked up from germline, CDR1 is SGHAT and CDR2 is FQNNGV. The V end was cut by 4 bases, the J end by 2 bases, with 15 bases between. CDR3 sequence (DNA): TGTGCCAGCAGCTACGGCGGTGAGAAACCCTACGAGCAGTACTTC. Translating gives CASSYGGEKPYEQYF.

The V gene is TRBV6-1, the J gene TRBJ1-1, with a tentative D call TRBD1 (6 bases). Germline V lookup: CDR1 MNHNS, CDR2 SASEGT. The CDR3 has 14 residues. V was clipped by 5 bases and J by 5 bases, with 15 bases between them. The CDR3 sequence: CASSPQGWRTEAFF. Written as DNA, the CDR3 is TGTGCCAGCAGTCCTCAGGGGTGGAGAACTGAAGCTTTCTTT.

This chain uses TRBV20-1 with TRBJ2-1; 12 bases align to TRBD2. CDR1 and CDR2 (germline): DFQATT, SNEGSKA (reference sequence). The CDR3 totals 16 residues. Trimming cost V 6 bases and J 4 bases; bases outside gene matches: 10. The CDR3 region is CSAKALAGGVYNEQFF. DNA of the CDR3: TGCAGTGCAAAAGCCCTAGCGGGAGGGGTATACAATGAGCAGTTCTTC.